This T cell receptor beta chain is from a study of blood T cells in healthy people across ages. Alongside a J-beta primer mix, a sample-barcoded 5' primer served in a second PCR lasting about 7 to 11 cycles. TCRdb reprocessed the 5' RACE reads via MiXCR and lists one record per CDR3 protein. Of 1,500,000 or so distinct CDR3 sequences in the sample, 55% to 75% were seen once. The sequence came from a man aged 18 to 29 in good health. Sequenced material: blood.

This chain's CDR3 is CASSFEAENEQFF. Here the CDR3 DNA reads TGTGCCAGCAGCTTTGAGGCAGAGAATGAGCAGTTCTTC. The chain couples TRBV7-9 to TRBJ2-1; D remains ambiguous. V gave up 3 bases and J gave up 7 bases, with 10 bases separating them. CDR1 and CDR2 from the germline V gene are SEHNR and FQNEAQ (reference sequence). This CDR3 region has 13 residues.